This T cell receptor (beta chain) comes out of a study of blood T cell repertoires in COVID-19. Looking at the study overall: The study drew acute and convalescent COVID-19 samples from the United States, Italy and Spain. T cells, B-cell-depleted T cells, or PBMCs supplied cDNA or gDNA.

Per the original methods: Researchers report that nucleated cell counts were estimated from reference gene primer amplification. Some clones are missing from TCRdb's copy, which holds only in-frame ones; the method was immunoSEQ multiplex PCR. That table is the source of V, J and clone size, and D and trimming were worked out from the DNA. The sample includes around 300,000 clones, 88% seen only once; the top ten take 1.5% to 2%. Patients from Seattle were sampled longitudinally, starting during active infection. The sequenced sample was peripheral blood. The clonotype comes from a woman in her twenties or thirties with COVID-19, enrolled during active disease.

The DNA of the CDR3 is TGCGCCAGCAGCTCAGGGGGCGCCACTGAAGCTTTCTTT. It specifies CASSSGGATEAFF. V and J are TRBV5-1 and TRBJ1-1; 8 bases are a match to TRBD1. The germline V gene encodes CDR1 SGHRS and CDR2 YFSETQ. The V and J ends lost 3 bases and 4 bases, in that order; junction bases with no gene match: 2. The CDR3 consists of 13 residues. The full variable domain, completed using reference TRBV5-1 and TRBJ1-1, is KAGVTQTPRYLIKTRGQQVTLSCSPISGHRSVSWYQQTPGQGLQFLFEYFSETQRNKGNFPGRFSGRQFSNSRSEMNVSTLELGDSALYLCASSSGGATEAFFGQGTRLTVV.